This entry features one TCR beta chain sequence. This clone was seen a handful of times. Its antigen remains unidentified. The read terminates 3 residues ahead of where the CDR3 ends, so the germline J gene completes it. Equivalent amounts of genomic DNA from CVID and control samples were used as sequencing input. For every sample, a 60 bp segment covering the rearranged TCRbeta CDR3 region was amplified and then sequenced. The immunoSEQ assay, a bias-corrected multiplex PCR combined with high-throughput sequencing, was used to amplify TCRbeta. The authors processed their data as follows. Every unique nucleotide sequence was considered a clone and was annotated with V, D and J genes, copy number and frequency. Sequences were labeled productive if in frame, and non-productive if out of frame or containing stop codons. As previously described, Shannon's entropy was used to calculate clonality. The predicted amino acid sequences of productive clones were used to derive the mean CDR3 Kyte-Doolittle hydropathy. Using the R hclust function, scaled V gene usage was clustered hierarchically with Manhattan distance and complete linkage. Sharing of clones by CDR3 amino acid sequence was evaluated by resampling 12 repertoires per group over 100 rounds. The repertoires were searched for 60 to 70 published EBV-specific TCRbeta sequences and 245 published CMV-specific TCRbeta sequences. A couple of CVID samples that yielded fewer than 10,000 sequences were excluded from the analysis, so roughly 40 CVID repertoires were retained. TCRdb stores this immuneACCESS table with in-frame sequences only. Part of the clones is absent; in the studies checked, under half of the shortfall reflects unresolved V genes, and no reason is known for the rest. D and trimming come from the DNA, and the V and J calls and clone size come from that table. Across this sample, about 37,000 clones were tabulated and none appeared just once. In total, the top ten clones hold 3.5% to 4.5% of the sample.

This record comes from a study of T cell clonality in common variable immunodeficiency (dated by TCRdb to about 2015). Overall study results and their limits: Even though DNA input was equal, the average per sample came to about 81,820 unique sequences for controls compared with 30,000 to 40,000 for CVID samples. Healthy controls shared more TCRbeta clones with each other than CVID subjects shared among themselves (p < 0.0001). Patient heterogeneity within the CVID cohort put limits on correlating repertoire features with clinical complications. CVID TCRbeta sequences reportedly showed fewer deletions and N-nucleotide insertions and lacked highly modified clones with 13 or more V deletions. According to the authors, finding the cause of the higher clonality in CVID would require sequencing the repertoires of T cell subpopulations. Increased TCRbeta clonality was found in CVID subjects compared with healthy controls (t-test p = 0.018), with the increase being most characteristic of about a third of subjects.

For this chain, trimming is 7 bases at the V end and 1 base at the J end, and the number of junction bases without a gene match is 8. For CDR1 and CDR2, the germline V gene (reference sequence) lists DFQATT and SNEGSKA. The CDR3 sequence holds 14 residues, the cysteine and phenylalanine included. Sequencing covers 33 bases of the CDR3, shown here with the frame starting at base 1. Most CVID patients and most healthy controls were of Caucasian heritage. From each donor, roughly 4.5 to 9 ml of heparinized peripheral whole blood was collected. Genomic DNA from adults with common variable immune deficiency (CVID) and from healthy adult controls was used to sequence TCRbeta CDR3 repertoires. A total of 22 healthy adult volunteers (around 12 female and 10 male; age range about 20 to 75 years, mean age approximately 34) were included in the control group. Diluted blood was density-centrifuged over Hypaque 1077 or Ficoll-Paque to isolate peripheral blood mononuclear cells. Genomic DNA was obtained from unsorted mononuclear cells using either Qiagen column purification or a centrifugation-based method.

Material for sequencing was peripheral blood mononuclear cells. The sequence came from a person between 18 and 70 years old in good health. This receptor chain uses TRBV20-1 and TRBJ2-7, with 9 bases aligning to TRBD1. CDR3 DNA, as far as it was read: TGCAGTGTTCTACCACAGGGGGCTTCCTACGAG. This yields the protein CSVLPQGASYE. From start to end, the CDR3 is CSVLPQGASYEQYF.